Here is one TCR beta chain with its context. Antigen specificity is unknown. Distinct nucleotide sequences in the sample also encode this CDR3. The entry originates in a study of shared clonotypes between healthy human individuals. Study-wide findings and caveats: Compared with clonotypes that all four donors shared, non-shared clonotypes had lower generation probabilities. Investigators expected sequencing depth to affect clonotype sharing among donors.

The assay was immunoSEQ multiplex PCR, and TCRdb's table has in-frame clones only and misses some. Here the sample spans 2 million to 3 million clones, under 95% being singletons. The germline V gene encodes CDR1 KGHSH and CDR2 LQKENI. CDR3 size: 14 residues. Trimming took 6 bases from V and 2 from J, leaving 11 bases between them. The chain couples TRBV18 to TRBJ1-5; weak D call: TRBD1 (6 bases). Sequencing was performed on naive CD4+ T cells from PBMCs. The subset denotes: CD45RA+ positively selected. The clonotype originates from a man between 18 and 29 years old in good health. Some clones in this sample may be carry-over from other donors' samples. DNA of the CDR3: TGTGCCAGCTCCCTGGACAGAGGCAATCAGCCCCAGCATTTT. Amino acids: CASSLDRGNQPQHF.